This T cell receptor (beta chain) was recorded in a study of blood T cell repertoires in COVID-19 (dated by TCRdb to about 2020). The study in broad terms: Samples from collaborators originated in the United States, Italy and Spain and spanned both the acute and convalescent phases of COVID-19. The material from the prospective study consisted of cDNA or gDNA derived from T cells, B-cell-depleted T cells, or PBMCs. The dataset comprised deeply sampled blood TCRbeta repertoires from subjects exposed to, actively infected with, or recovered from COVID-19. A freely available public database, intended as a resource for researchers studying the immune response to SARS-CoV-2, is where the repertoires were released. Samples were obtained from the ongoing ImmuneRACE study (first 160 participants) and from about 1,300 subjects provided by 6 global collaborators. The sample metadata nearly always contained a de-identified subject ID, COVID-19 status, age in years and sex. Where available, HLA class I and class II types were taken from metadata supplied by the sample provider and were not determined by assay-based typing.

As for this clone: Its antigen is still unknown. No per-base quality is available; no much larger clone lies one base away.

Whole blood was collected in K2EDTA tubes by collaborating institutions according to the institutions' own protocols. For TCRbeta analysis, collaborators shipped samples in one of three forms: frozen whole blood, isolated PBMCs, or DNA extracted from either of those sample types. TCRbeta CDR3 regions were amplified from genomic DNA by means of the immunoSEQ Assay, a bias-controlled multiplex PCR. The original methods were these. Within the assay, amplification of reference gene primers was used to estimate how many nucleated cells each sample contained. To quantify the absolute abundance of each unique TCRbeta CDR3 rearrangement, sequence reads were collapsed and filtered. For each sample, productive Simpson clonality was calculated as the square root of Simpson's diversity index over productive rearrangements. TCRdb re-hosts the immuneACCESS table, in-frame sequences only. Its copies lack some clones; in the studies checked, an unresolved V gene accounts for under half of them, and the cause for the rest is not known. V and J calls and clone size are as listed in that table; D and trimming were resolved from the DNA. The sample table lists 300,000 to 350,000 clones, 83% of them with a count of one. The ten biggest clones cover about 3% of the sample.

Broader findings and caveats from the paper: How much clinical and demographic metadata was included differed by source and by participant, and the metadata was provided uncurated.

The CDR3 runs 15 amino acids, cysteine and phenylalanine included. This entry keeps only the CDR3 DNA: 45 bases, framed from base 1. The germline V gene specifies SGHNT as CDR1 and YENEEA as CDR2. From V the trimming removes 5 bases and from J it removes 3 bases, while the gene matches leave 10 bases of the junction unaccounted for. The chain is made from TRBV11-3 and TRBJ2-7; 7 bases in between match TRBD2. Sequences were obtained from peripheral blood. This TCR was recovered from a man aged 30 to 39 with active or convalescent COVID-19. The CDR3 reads CASSPSASGLYEQYF. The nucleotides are TGTGCCAGCAGCCCCTCAGCTAGCGGACTCTACGAGCAGTACTTC.